Only a few counts were recorded for the clone carrying this T cell receptor (beta chain). No antigen is known for it. TCRdb re-derived calls from the reads in MiXCR, one entry per CDR3 protein. The table records more than 20,000 distinct CDR3 sequences, roughly two thirds of them present only once. This sample is part of a study of type 1 regulatory T cells. Germline values: CDR1 MNHEY, CDR2 SVGAGI. J gave up 2 bases and V 5 bases, and 5 bases lay outside the gene matches. The CDR3 runs to 15 residues. The receptor was isolated from a human donor in good health. The chain joins TRBV6-5 to TRBJ2-7, with 11 bases aligning to TRBD2. The sample comprised cultured T cells, either the whole culture or a sorted T cell fraction (not recorded which). Stated subset: Tr1-enriched cell product generated in vitro against host alloantigens. For the CDR3, the DNA is TGTGCCAGCAGTGTAGCGGGGGGGACAACCTACGAGCAGTACTTC. Translating gives CASSVAGGTTYEQYF.